This TCR beta chain originates from a study of blood T cell repertoires in COVID-19. Participant ages covered about 18 to 95 years across 24 US areas. Study processing details: Estimation of nucleated cell counts was performed using reference gene primer amplification. The repertoire was sequenced with immunoSEQ multiplex PCR; TCRdb's copy has only in-frame clones and lacks some. Clone size and the V and J calls come from that table; the DNA yielded D and trimming. The sample yields 130,000 to 150,000 clones, around 89% seen once. This clone has just one count. The CDR3 is 15 amino acids. V lost 2 bases, J lost 5 bases, and 3 bases stayed unmatched. Germline V gene data show CDR1 as MGHRA and CDR2 as YSYEKL.

This chain links TRBV4-1 with TRBJ2-5, with 12 bases lining up with TRBD2. The receptor was isolated from a woman in her twenties or thirties with acute COVID-19. The sample comprised PBMCs or T cells enriched from blood (not recorded which). The CDR3 coding sequence is TGCGCCAGCAGCCAAAGGACTAGCGGGGAGGAGACCCAGTACTTC. It codes for CASSQRTSGEETQYF.